The 9 T cell receptor beta chains below all came from one sample that was sequenced in a study of blood T cell repertoires in COVID-19. The table came from immunoSEQ multiplex PCR; TCRdb's copy has only in-frame clones and leaves some out. The profile shows around 260,000 clones, 75% to 90% of them singletons. Sequenced material: peripheral blood. These receptors all stem from a young man with active or convalescent COVID-19.

The chain couples TRBV10-3 to TRBJ2-7, with D uncertain. Germline loops: CDR1 ENHRY, CDR2 SYGVKD. V lost 2 bases to trimming and J lost 6 bases, with 11 bases between them. This CDR3 is 13 amino acids long. CDR3 nucleotide sequence: TGTGCCATCAGTGAGGGAGAATTTATCGAGCAGTACTTC. Amino acids: CAISEGEFIEQYF.

V and J are TRBV4-3 and TRBJ2-7; TRBD1 matches 9 bases. The V gene's germline CDR1 is LGHNA and CDR2 YSLEER. V lost 4 bases to trimming and J lost 4 bases; unmatched junction nucleotides: 8. The CDR3 is made up of 15 amino acids. CDR3 nucleotides: TGCGCCAGCAGCCCTTGGAGGGACAGGGTATACGAGCAGTACTTC. It translates to CASSPWRDRVYEQYF.

The chain links TRBV11-1 to TRBJ2-5; D gene unclear. The V gene's germline CDR1 is SGHAT and CDR2 FQDESV (reference sequence). Trimming pared 5 bases from V and 2 bases from J, leaving 12 bases between. The CDR3 covers 14 residues. The CDR3 region is CASSPRWQQETQYF. For the CDR3, the DNA is TGTGCCAGCAGCCCCCGTTGGCAGCAAGAGACCCAGTACTTC.

The gene calls are TRBV12-3 or TRBV12-4 and TRBJ1-6; 7 positions agree with TRBD1. V trimming: 6 bases; J trimming: 7 bases; junction bases outside the gene matches: 3. This CDR3 is built from 13 residues. The CDR3 sequence is CASSQTGNSPLHF. The CDR3 DNA follows: TGTGCCAGCAGCCAGACAGGGAATTCACCCCTCCACTTT.

The V and J genes are TRBV19 and TRBJ2-2; 11 bases agree with TRBD2. In germline, CDR1 is LNHDA, CDR2 SQIVND (reference sequence). The CDR3 spans 17 residues. Trimming took 5 bases from V and 6 from J; bases not matched to a gene: 11. The CDR3 is CASSFTSGGLYAGELFF. Here the CDR3 DNA reads TGTGCCAGTAGTTTTACTAGCGGGGGACTATACGCCGGGGAGCTGTTTTTT.

This clone was seen more than once but under ten times. This rearrangement joins TRBV4-2 to TRBJ2-2; TRBD2 matches 8 bases. This CDR3 has 15 amino acids. V shed 4 bases and J 6 bases; nucleotides not matched to a gene: 7. Germline lookup yields CDR1 LGHNA and CDR2 YNFKEQ. Written as DNA, the CDR3 is TGTGCCAGCAGCCGGCAACACGGGGGGGCCGGGGAGCTGTTTTTT. It codes for CASSRQHGGAGELFF.

The rearrangement joins TRBV7-8 to TRBJ1-6, with D tentatively TRBD1 (6 bases). V lost 5 bases and J 7 bases, leaving 21 bases between the germline ends. Germline V gene data show CDR1 as SGHVS and CDR2 as FQNEAQ. The CDR3 is 17 amino acids. The CDR3 protein is CASSEGRAKQGNSPLHF. CDR3 DNA sequence: TGTGCCAGCAGCGAGGGACGGGCGAAACAGGGAAATTCACCCCTCCACTTT.

V usage is TRBV7-6 and J usage is TRBJ2-7; 8 bases are a match to TRBD1. With 1 base clipped from V and 2 bases from J, the junction kept 7 bases outside the gene matches. The germline V gene has CDR1 SGHVS and CDR2 FNYEAQ. CDR3 length equals 16 residues. This CDR3 reads CASSLGPTGAPYEQYF. The CDR3 nucleotides are TGTGCCAGCAGCTTAGGCCCGACAGGGGCCCCCTACGAGCAGTACTTC.

This chain joins TRBV3-1 (or the pseudogene TRBV3-2) and TRBJ2-3; 12 bases map to TRBD2. The V and J ends lost 4 bases and 3 bases, in that order; junction bases with no gene match: 2. The V gene's germline CDR1 is LGHDT and CDR2 YNNKEL (reference sequence). The CDR3 loop spans 15 amino acids. The CDR3 protein is CASSPSGGGTDTQYF. The CDR3 nucleotides read TGTGCCAGCAGCCCTAGCGGGGGGGGGACAGATACGCAGTATTTT.